The T cell receptor beta chain described here comes from a study of CD8 T cells in Susac syndrome. The multiple sclerosis controls were treatment-naive patients, and their relapsing-remitting disease was stable or active. Purification of the CD8+ and CD4+ T cells relied on negative isolation, and TEMRA cells underwent FACS enrichment. Per germline, CDR1 MNHEY and CDR2 SVGAGI. This CDR3 comprises 16 residues. V shed 0 bases, J shed 2 bases, and the junction held 4 bases outside the gene matches. Random hexamers were used to reverse transcribe an amount of about 0.5 to 1 ug RNA. Amplification of TCR beta CDR3 used immunoSEQ multiplex PCR across 54 Vbeta and 13 Jbeta. TCRdb reanalysed the immunoSEQ multiplex PCR reads using MiXCR and keeps one entry per CDR3 protein. Of some 400,000 distinct CDR3 sequences in the sample, approximately 85% are singletons; the top ten hold around 0.12%.

The chain has TRBV6-5 and TRBJ2-1; 7 positions agree with TRBD1. This TCR was recovered from a human donor with multiple sclerosis. Sequences were obtained from CD8+ T cells from PBMCs. The CDR3 sequence is CASSYSDTGAYNEQFF. The CDR3 region has the DNA TGTGCCAGCAGTTACTCGGATACAGGGGCCTACAATGAGCAGTTCTTC.